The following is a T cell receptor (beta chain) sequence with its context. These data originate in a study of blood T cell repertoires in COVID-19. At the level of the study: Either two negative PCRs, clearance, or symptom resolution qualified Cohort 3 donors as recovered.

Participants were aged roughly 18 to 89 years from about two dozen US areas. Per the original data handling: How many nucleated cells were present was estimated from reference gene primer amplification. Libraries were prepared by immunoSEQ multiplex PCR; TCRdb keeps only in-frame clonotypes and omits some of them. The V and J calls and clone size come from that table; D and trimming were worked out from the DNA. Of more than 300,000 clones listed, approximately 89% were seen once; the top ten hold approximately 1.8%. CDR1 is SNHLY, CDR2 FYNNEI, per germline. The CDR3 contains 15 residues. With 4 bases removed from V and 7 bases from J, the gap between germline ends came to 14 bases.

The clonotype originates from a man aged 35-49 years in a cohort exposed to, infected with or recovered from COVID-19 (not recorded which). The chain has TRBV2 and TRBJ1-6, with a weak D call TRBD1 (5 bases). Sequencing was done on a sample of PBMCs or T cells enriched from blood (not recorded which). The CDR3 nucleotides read TGTGCCAGCAGTGTGGGGGAGGGCAGCAATTCACCCCTCCACTTT. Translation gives CASSVGEGSNSPLHF.